The entry below describes one TCR beta chain. The antigen is unknown. The source of the sample is a study of OX40 agonist ivuxolimab in advanced cancers. Turning to the study itself: Three individuals attained partial responses, comprising one hepatocellular carcinoma case and two cutaneous melanoma cases. Points from the study as a whole: There were also nonresponders showing low normalized T-cell clonal expansion.

Researchers took blood at baseline, on cycle 4 day 1, and on cycle 7 day 1. The CDR3 totals 16 residues. V lost 5 bases, J lost 6 bases, and 12 bases stayed unmatched. Germline V gene data show CDR1 as SGHVS and CDR2 as FQNEAQ. Some clones are missing from TCRdb's copy, which holds only in-frame ones; the method was immunoSEQ multiplex PCR. Among about 80,000 clones, 65% to 90% were seen once, and the ten largest hold approximately 2%. This rearrangement joins TRBV7-8 to TRBJ2-4, with TRBD2 identical over 8 bases. Here the sequenced sample was CD4+ or CD8+ T cells sorted from blood, taken in a trial of the OX40 agonist ivuxolimab. The clonotype comes from an adult with an advanced solid tumor such as melanoma, head and neck, liver or kidney cancer. The CDR3 DNA is TGTGCCAGCAGCCCCCTGGGAGCGGGGGACTTAAACATTCAGTACTTC. Encoded protein: CASSPLGAGDLNIQYF.